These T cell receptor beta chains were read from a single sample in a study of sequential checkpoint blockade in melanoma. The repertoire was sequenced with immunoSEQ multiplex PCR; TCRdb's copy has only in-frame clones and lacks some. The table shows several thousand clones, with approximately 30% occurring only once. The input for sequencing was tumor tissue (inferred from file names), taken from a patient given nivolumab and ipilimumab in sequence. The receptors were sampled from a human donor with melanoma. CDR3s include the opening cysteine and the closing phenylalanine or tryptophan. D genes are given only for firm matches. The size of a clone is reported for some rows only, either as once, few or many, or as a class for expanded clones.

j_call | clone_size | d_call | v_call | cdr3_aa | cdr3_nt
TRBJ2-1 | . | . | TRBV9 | CASSVGGRDEQFF | TGTGCCAGCAGCGTGGGAGGCCGGGATGAGCAGTTCTTC
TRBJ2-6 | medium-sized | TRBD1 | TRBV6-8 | CASSLKTGAGANVLTF | TGTGCCAGCAGTCTCAAAACAGGGGCTGGGGCCAACGTCCTGACTTTC
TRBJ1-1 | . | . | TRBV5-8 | CASSLEGRGSEAFF | TGTGCCAGCAGCTTAGAGGGCAGGGGCTCTGAAGCTTTCTTT
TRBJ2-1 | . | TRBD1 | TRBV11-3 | CASSLGQGARNEQFF | TGTGCCAGCAGCTTAGGACAGGGGGCGAGGAATGAGCAGTTCTTC
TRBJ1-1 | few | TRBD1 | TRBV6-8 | CASRQGTGQGTRTEAFF | TGTGCCAGCAGACAAGGGACCGGACAGGGAACGAGGACTGAAGCTTTCTTT
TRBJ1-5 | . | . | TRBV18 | CASSTEDNQPQHF | TGTGCCAGCTCGACAGAGGACAATCAGCCCCAGCATTTT
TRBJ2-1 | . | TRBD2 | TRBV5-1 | CASSSTSGGFYGEQFF | TGCGCCAGCAGCTCAACTAGCGGGGGGTTCTATGGTGAGCAGTTCTTC
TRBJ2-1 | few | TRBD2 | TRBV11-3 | CASSLEGGRNAYNEQFF | TGTGCCAGCAGCTTGGAGGGCGGGAGGAATGCCTACAATGAGCAGTTCTTC
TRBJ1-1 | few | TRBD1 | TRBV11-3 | CASSRDRANTEAFF | TGTGCCAGCAGCCGGGACAGGGCGAACACTGAAGCTTTCTTT
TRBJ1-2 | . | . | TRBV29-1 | CSVVSGTGYGYTF | TGCAGCGTTGTATCGGGGACGGGGTATGGCTACACCTTC
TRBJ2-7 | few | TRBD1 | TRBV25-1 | CASSAGTGSYEQYF | TGTGCCAGCAGTGCCGGGACAGGGAGCTACGAGCAGTACTTC
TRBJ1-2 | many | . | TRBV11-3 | CASRGVGGNYGYTF | TGTGCCAGCCGTGGGGTAGGCGGTAACTATGGCTACACCTTC
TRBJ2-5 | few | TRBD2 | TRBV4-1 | CASSQDRGVGTQYF | TGCGCCAGCAGCCAAGATCGGGGGGTTGGGACCCAGTACTTC
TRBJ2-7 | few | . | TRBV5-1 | CASSPTVGPSYEQYF | TGCGCCAGCAGCCCGACCGTGGGCCCCTCCTACGAGCAGTACTTC
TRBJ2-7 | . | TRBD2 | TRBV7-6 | CASSPSSASGVGEQYF | TGTGCCAGCAGCCCCAGCTCCGCTAGCGGAGTAGGCGAGCAGTACTTC
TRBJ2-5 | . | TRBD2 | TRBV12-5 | CASGRLAGLETQYF | TGTGCCAGCGGACGACTAGCGGGACTGGAGACCCAGTACTTC
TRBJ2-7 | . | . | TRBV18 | CASSPIPDVGPYEQYF | TGTGCCAGCTCACCTATCCCAGATGTGGGGCCCTACGAGCAGTACTTC
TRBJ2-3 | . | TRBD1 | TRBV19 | CASSPTGETDTQYF | TGTGCCAGTAGTCCTACAGGGGAGACAGATACGCAGTATTTT
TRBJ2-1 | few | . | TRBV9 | CASSFDLTYNEQFF | TGTGCCAGCAGCTTCGACTTAACCTACAATGAGCAGTTCTTC
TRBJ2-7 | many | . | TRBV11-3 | CASSLDTGFHEQYF | TGTGCCAGCAGCTTAGATACCGGGTTCCACGAGCAGTACTTC
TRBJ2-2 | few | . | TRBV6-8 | CASSRYQGSDTGELFF | TGTGCCAGCAGTCGATACCAGGGGAGCGACACCGGGGAGCTGTTTTTT
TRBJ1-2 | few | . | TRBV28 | CASSVLRRWTASWAYGYTF | TGTGCCAGCAGTGTTCTTAGGCGTTGGACAGCGTCTTGGGCCTATGGCTACACCTTC
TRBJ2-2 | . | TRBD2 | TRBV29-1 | CSVEGLTTGELFF | TGCAGCGTTGAGGGACTAACTACCGGGGAGCTGTTTTTT
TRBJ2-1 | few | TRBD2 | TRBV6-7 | CASSFFARTSGTVPADEQFF | TGTGCCAGCAGTTTTTTCGCCCGGACTAGCGGGACCGTGCCGGCGGATGAGCAGTTCTTC
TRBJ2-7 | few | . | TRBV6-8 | CASSSRVFYEQYF | TGTGCCAGCAGTTCCAGGGTTTTCTACGAGCAGTACTTC
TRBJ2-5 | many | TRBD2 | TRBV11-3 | CASSGGGGRETQYF | TGTGCCAGCAGCGGGGGCGGGGGGCGAGAGACCCAGTACTTC
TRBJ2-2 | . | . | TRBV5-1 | CASSLGVDNTGELFF | TGCGCCAGCAGCTTGGGGGTCGACAACACCGGGGAGCTGTTTTTT
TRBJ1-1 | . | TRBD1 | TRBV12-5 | CASAPGGTGFAEAFF | TGTGCTAGTGCCCCTGGCGGGACAGGGTTCGCTGAAGCTTTCTTT
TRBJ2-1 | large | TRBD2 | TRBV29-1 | CSPFLADHNEQFF | TGCAGCCCATTCCTAGCGGACCACAATGAGCAGTTCTTC
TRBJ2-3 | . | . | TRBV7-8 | CASNNLLQGTDTQYF | TGTGCCAGCAACAATTTGTTACAGGGCACAGATACGCAGTATTTT
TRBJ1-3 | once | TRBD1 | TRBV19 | CASSIRQGITTIYF | TGTGCCAGTAGTATACGACAGGGTATTACAACCATATATTTT
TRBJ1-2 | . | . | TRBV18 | CASSSDGNYGYTF | TGTGCCAGCTCATCCGACGGAAACTATGGCTACACCTTC
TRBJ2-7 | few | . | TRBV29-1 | CSVIRFNPRGHSSYEQYF | TGCAGCGTAATTCGTTTTAATCCAAGGGGACACAGCTCCTACGAGCAGTACTTC
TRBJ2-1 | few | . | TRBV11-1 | CASSREWENKDNEQFF | TGTGCCAGCAGCCGAGAGTGGGAGAATAAGGACAATGAGCAGTTCTTC
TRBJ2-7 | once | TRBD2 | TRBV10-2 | CASIGTSGENEQYF | TGCGCCAGCATCGGGACTAGCGGGGAAAACGAGCAGTACTTC
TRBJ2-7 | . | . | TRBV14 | CASKGQGEVEQYF | TGTGCCAGCAAGGGGCAGGGGGAGGTCGAGCAGTACTTC
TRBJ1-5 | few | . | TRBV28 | CASSFRQARNQPQHF | TGTGCCAGCAGTTTTAGACAGGCACGCAATCAGCCCCAGCATTTT
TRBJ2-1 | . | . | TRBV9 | CASSVVDIYNEQFF | TGTGCCAGCAGCGTAGTGGACATATACAATGAGCAGTTCTTC
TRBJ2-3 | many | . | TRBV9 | CASNQQLSTDTQYF | TGTGCCAGCAACCAGCAGCTTAGCACAGATACGCAGTATTTT
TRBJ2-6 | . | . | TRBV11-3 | CASSLARGLSGANVLTF | TGTGCCAGCAGCTTGGCCAGGGGACTCTCTGGGGCCAACGTCCTGACTTTC
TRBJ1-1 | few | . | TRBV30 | CAWSNRRNTEAFF | TGTGCCTGGAGTAACAGGAGGAACACTGAAGCTTTCTTT
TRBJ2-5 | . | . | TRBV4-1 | CASSQEEGETQYF | TGCGCCAGCAGCCAAGAGGAGGGGGAGACCCAGTACTTC
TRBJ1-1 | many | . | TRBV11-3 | CASSPGVSSNTEAFF | TGTGCCAGCAGCCCGGGGGTCAGCTCGAACACTGAAGCTTTCTTT
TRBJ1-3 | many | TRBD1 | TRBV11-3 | CASSNQGTGSGNTIYF | TGTGCCAGCAGCAACCAGGGGACAGGGTCCGGAAACACCATATATTTT
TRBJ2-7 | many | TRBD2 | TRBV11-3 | CASSVSSGRSWEQYF | TGTGCCAGCAGCGTCTCTAGCGGGAGATCTTGGGAGCAGTACTTC
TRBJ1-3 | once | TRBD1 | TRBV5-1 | CASSLGSQGAGNTIYF | TGCGCCAGCAGCTTGGGGTCACAGGGGGCTGGAAACACCATATATTTT
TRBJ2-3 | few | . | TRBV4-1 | CASRFLALSTDTQYF | TGCGCCAGCAGATTTCTAGCGTTATCCACAGATACGCAGTATTTT
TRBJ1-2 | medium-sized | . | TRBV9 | CASSTGGGGYTF | TGTGCCAGCAGTACAGGAGGTGGAGGCTACACCTTC
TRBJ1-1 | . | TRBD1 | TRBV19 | CASSIEDRGATEAFF | TGTGCCAGTAGTATAGAGGACAGGGGGGCTACTGAAGCTTTCTTT